Sequencing of this T cell receptor beta chain was carried out in a study of T cell responses to AZD1222 COVID-19 vaccine. Comments on this clone: The antigen remains undetermined.

Only in-frame clones appear in the TCRdb table, and some are missing; sequencing was by immunoSEQ multiplex PCR. The sample has around 100,000 clones, more than 85% seen once. The study, taken as a whole, reports: Increases in Spike-specific TCR breadth and depth were seen after two AZD1222 doses. None of the repertoires were sampled until the peak T cell response had passed.

This CDR3 is 12 amino acids long. Germline V lookup: CDR1 SGHTA, CDR2 FQGNSA. The germline V and J ends were trimmed by 5 bases and 6 bases, with 10 bases remaining between them. The V gene is TRBV7-2, the J gene TRBJ1-2; D uncertain. The source was peripheral blood, collected on day 0 of AZD1222 vaccination. The source is an adult in good health. The CDR3 nucleotides are TGTGCCAGCAGCCGCTCGGTAGATGGCTACACCTTC. Translating gives CASSRSVDGYTF.